This TCR beta chain was retrieved from a study of blood T cell repertoires in COVID-19. The V gene's germline CDR1 is SEHNR and CDR2 FQNEAQ (reference sequence). CDR3 length equals 16 residues. V gave up 1 base and J gave up 8 bases; unmatched junction bases: 7. Sequenced by immunoSEQ multiplex PCR; TCRdb stores in-frame clones only, minus some. The sample lists some 73,000 clones, approximately 92% occurring once. This clone was recorded a few times. The chain carries TRBV7-9 and TRBJ1-6; 8 nucleotides align to TRBD1. This clonotype was obtained from a human donor in a cohort sampled during active COVID-19. Sequencing was done on a sample of peripheral blood. CDR3 DNA sequence: TGTGCCAGCAGCTTAGGGACAGGGAGTGGGGATTCACCCCTCCACTTT. Translated, it gives CASSLGTGSGDSPLHF.